This T cell receptor (beta chain) was identified in a study of glioma-infiltrating T cells after dendritic cell vaccination. The CDR3 covers 12 residues. From germline, CDR1 is PRHDT and CDR2 FYEKMQ (reference sequence). V was shortened by 5 bases and J by 9 bases, with 11 bases between the two germline ends. Time point described: after dendritic cell vaccination, including at tumor progression/relapse. The PCR used 60 V beta and 13 J beta primers. Using immunoSEQ multiplex PCR, the repertoire was profiled, and TCRdb retains in-frame clones only, with some absent. The sample holds 75,000 to 85,000 clones; roughly 91% are singletons and the top ten take approximately 2%.

The material sequenced was blood, taken after dendritic cell vaccination. The gene calls are TRBV13 and TRBJ2-1; no reliable D call. The clonotype comes from a human donor with glioblastoma. The CDR3 nucleotides are TGTGCCAGCAGCCGTGATAGCAGTGAGCAGTTCTTC. Translating gives CASSRDSSEQFF.